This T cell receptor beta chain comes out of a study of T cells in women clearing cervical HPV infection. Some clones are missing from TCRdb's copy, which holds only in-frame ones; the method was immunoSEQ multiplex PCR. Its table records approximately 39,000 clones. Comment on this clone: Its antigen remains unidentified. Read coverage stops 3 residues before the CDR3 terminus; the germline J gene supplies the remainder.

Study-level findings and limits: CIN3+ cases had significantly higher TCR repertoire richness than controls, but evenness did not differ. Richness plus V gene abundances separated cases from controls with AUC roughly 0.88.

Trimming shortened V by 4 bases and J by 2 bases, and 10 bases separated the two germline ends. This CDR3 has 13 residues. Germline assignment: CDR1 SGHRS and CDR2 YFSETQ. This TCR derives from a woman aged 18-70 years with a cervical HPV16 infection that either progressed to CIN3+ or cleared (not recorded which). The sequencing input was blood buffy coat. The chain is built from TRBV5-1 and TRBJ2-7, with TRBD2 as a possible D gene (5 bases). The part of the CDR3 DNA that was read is TGCGCCAGCAGCGAGGGTCTAACCTACGAG. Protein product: CASSEGLTYE. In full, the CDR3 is CASSEGLTYEQYF. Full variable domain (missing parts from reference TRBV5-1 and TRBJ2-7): KAGVTQTPRYLIKTRGQQVTLSCSPISGHRSVSWYQQTPGQGLQFLFEYFSETQRNKGNFPGRFSGRQFSNSRSEMNVSTLELGDSALYLCASSEGLTYEQYFGPGTRLTVT.